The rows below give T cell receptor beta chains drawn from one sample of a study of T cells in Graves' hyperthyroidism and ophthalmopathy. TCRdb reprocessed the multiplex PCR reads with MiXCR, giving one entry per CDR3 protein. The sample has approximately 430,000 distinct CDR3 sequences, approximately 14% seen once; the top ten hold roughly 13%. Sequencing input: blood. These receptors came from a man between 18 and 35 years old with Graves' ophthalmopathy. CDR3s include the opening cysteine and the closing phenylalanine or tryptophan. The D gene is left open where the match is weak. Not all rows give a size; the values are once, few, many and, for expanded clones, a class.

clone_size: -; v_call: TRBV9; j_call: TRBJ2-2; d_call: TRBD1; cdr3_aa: CASRGDSNTGELFF; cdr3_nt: TGTGCCAGCAGGGGGGACAGTAACACCGGGGAGCTGTTTTTT
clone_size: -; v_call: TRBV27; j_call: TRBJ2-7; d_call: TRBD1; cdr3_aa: CASSLSDRGGFYEQYF; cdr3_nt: TGTGCCAGCAGTTTATCGGACAGGGGAGGATTTTACGAGCAGTACTTC
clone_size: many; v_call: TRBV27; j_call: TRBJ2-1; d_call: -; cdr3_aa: CASSSNINRANEQFF; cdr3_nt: TGTGCCAGCAGTTCGAACATAAATCGTGCGAATGAGCAGTTCTTC
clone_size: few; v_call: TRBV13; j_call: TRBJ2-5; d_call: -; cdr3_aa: CASSELGGTTQETQYF; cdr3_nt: TGTGCCAGCAGCGAACTCGGGGGAACCACCCAAGAGACCCAGTACTTC
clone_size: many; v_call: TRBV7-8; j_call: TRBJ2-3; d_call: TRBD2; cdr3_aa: CASSLALERGDTQYF; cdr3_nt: TGTGCCAGCAGCTTAGCGCTAGAGCGGGGCGATACGCAGTATTTT
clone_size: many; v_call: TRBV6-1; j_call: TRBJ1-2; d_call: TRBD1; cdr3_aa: CASSELTGNGYTF; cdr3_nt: TGTGCCAGCAGTGAACTGACAGGGAATGGCTACACCTTC
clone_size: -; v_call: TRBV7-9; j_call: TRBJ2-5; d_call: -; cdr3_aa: CASSPRAFQETQYF; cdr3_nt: TGTGCCAGCAGTCCTCGGGCCTTCCAAGAGACCCAGTACTTC
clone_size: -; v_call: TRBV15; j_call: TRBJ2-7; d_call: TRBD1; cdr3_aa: CATSREPTGTGGYEQYF; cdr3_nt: TGTGCCACCAGCAGAGAGCCGACCGGGACAGGGGGCTACGAGCAGTACTTC
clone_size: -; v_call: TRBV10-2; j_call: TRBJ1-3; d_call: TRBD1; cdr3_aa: CASRTGASSGNTIYF; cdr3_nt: TGCGCCAGCAGGACAGGGGCGAGCTCTGGAAACACCATATATTTT
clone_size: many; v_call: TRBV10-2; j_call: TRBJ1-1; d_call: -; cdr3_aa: CASSEWVGVTEAFF; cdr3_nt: TGCGCCAGCAGTGAGTGGGTAGGAGTCACTGAAGCTTTCTTT
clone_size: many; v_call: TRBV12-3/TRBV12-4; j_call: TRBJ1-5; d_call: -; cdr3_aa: CASSLDIDSNQPQHF; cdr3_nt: TGTGCCAGCAGTTTAGACATTGATAGCAATCAGCCCCAGCATTTT
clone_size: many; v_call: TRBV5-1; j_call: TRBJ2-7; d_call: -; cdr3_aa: CASSSSYEQYF; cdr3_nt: TGTGCCAGCAGCAGTTCCTACGAGCAGTACTTC
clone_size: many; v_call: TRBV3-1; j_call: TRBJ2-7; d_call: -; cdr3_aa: CASSQGTGQYF; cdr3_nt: TGTGCCAGCAGCCAAGGCACTGGGCAGTACTTC
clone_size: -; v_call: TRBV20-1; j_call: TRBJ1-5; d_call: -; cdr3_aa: CSARDGGEGQPQHF; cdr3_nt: TGCAGTGCTAGAGATGGGGGGGAGGGTCAGCCCCAGCATTTT
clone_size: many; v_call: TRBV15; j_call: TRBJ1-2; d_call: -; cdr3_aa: CATSEEGRNYGYTF; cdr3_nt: TGTGCCACCAGCGAAGAGGGGAGAAACTATGGCTACACCTTC
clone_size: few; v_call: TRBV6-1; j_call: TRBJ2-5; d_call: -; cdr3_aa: CASSKDEETQYF; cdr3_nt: TGTGCCAGCAGTAAGGACGAAGAGACCCAGTACTTC
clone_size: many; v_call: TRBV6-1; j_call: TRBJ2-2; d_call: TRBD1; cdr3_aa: CASSEPGQGTGELFF; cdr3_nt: TGTGCCAGCAGTGAGCCGGGACAGGGAACCGGGGAGCTGTTTTTT
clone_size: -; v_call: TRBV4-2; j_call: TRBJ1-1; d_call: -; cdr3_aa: CASKTAGPNTEAFF; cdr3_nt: TGTGCCAGCAAAACCGCTGGGCCCAACACTGAAGCTTTCTTT
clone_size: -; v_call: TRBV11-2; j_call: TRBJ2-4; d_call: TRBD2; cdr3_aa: CASSLGSGGAKNIQYF; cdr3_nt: TGTGCCAGCAGCTTAGGAAGCGGGGGGGCCAAAAACATTCAGTACTTC
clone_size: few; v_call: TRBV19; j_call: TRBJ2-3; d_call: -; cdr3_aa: CASSQGSVGGVYTQYF; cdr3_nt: TGTGCCAGTAGCCAGGGAAGCGTAGGGGGAGTCTATACGCAGTATTTT
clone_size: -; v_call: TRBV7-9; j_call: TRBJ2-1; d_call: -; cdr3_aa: CASSQAVHEQFF; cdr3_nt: TGTGCCAGCAGCCAAGCGGTGCATGAGCAGTTCTTC
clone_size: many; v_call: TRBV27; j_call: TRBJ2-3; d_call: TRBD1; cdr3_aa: CASSPGQGRPTDTQYF; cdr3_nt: TGTGCCAGCAGTCCGGGACAGGGGCGGCCCACAGATACGCAGTATTTT
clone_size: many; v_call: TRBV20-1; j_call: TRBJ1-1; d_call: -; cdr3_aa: CSASKQSGTGAFF; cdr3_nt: TGCAGTGCTAGCAAACAATCCGGGACCGGAGCTTTCTTT
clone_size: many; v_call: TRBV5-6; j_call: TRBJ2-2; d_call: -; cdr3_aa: CASSLYTNTGELFF; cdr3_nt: TGTGCCAGCAGCCTCTACACGAACACCGGGGAGCTGTTTTTT
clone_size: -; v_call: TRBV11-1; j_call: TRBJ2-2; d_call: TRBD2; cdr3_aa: CAGSFDPGLANTGELFF; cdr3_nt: TGTGCCGGCAGCTTCGACCCGGGACTAGCGAACACCGGGGAGCTGTTTTTT
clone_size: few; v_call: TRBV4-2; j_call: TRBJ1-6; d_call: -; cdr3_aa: CASSQLDRDNSPLHF; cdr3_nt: TGTGCCAGCAGCCAACTGGACAGAGATAATTCACCCCTCCACTTT
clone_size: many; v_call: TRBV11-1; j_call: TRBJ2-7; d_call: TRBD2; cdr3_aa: CASSASTGLVGEQYF; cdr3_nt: TGTGCCAGCAGCGCCAGTACGGGACTAGTTGGCGAGCAGTACTTC
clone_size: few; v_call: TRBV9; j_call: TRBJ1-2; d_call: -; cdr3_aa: CASSVDRLNYGYTF; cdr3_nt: TGTGCCAGCAGCGTAGACAGGCTAAACTATGGCTACACCTTC
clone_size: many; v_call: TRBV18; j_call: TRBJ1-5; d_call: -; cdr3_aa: CASSPQGVRPQHF; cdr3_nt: TGTGCCAGCTCACCACAGGGGGTACGGCCCCAGCATTTT
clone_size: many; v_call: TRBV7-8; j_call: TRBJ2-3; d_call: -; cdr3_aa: CASSLGIAWSTDTQYF; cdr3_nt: TGTGCCAGCAGCTTAGGCATAGCGTGGAGCACAGATACGCAGTATTTT
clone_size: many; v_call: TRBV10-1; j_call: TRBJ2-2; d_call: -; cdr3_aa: CASSVAGLGTGELFF; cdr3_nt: TGCGCCAGCAGTGTTGCAGGGCTGGGCACCGGGGAGCTGTTTTTT
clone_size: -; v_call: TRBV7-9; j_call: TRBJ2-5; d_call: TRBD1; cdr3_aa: CASSSGQGLESQYF; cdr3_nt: TGTGCCAGCAGCTCTGGACAGGGGCTCGAGAGCCAGTACTTC
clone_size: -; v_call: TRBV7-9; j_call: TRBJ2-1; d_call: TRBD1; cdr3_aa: CASSSGTGVSSYNEQFF; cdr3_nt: TGTGCCAGCAGCTCTGGGACAGGGGTTAGCTCCTACAATGAGCAGTTCTTC
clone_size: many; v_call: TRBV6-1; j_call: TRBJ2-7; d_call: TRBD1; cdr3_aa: CASARVQTGPPYEQYF; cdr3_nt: TGTGCCAGCGCTCGAGTTCAGACAGGGCCTCCCTACGAGCAGTACTTC
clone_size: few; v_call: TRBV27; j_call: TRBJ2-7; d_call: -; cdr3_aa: CASFGRDNPSQQYF; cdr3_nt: TGTGCCAGCTTTGGCCGGGACAACCCCTCGCAGCAGTACTTC
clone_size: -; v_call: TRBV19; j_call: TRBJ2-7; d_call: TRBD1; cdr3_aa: CATREAGQGVYEQYF; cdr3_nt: TGTGCCACCAGGGAGGCGGGACAGGGAGTCTACGAGCAGTACTTC
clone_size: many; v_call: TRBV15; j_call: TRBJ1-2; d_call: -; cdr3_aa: CATSSSDTNGYTF; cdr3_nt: TGTGCCACCAGCTCTTCGGACACAAATGGCTACACCTTC
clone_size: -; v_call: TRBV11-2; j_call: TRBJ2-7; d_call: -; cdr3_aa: CASSLDDSYEQYF; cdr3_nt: TGTGCCAGCAGCTTAGATGACTCCTACGAGCAGTACTTC
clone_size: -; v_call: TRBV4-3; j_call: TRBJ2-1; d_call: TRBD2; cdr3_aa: CASGILAGGPHEQFF; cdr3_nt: TGCGCCAGCGGGATACTAGCGGGGGGGCCCCATGAGCAGTTCTTC
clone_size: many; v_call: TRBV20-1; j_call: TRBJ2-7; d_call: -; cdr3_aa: CSARDPGMAYEQYF; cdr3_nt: TGCAGTGCTAGAGATCCAGGGATGGCCTACGAGCAGTACTTC
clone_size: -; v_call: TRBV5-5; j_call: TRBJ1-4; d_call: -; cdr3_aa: CASSFDGGNEKLFF; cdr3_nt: TGTGCCAGCAGCTTCGATGGGGGAAATGAAAAACTGTTTTTT
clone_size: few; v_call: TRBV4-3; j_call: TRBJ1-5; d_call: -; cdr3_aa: CASSQDRALQPQHF; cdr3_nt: TGCGCCAGCAGCCAAGATAGGGCTCTTCAGCCCCAGCATTTT
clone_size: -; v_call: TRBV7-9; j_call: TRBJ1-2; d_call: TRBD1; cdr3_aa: CASSLPGQGVLNTF; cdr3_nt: TGTGCCAGCAGCCTGCCGGGACAGGGTGTTTTGAACACCTTC
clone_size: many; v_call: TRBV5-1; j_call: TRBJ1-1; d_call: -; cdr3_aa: CASSLHSNTEAFF; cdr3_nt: TGCGCCAGCAGCTTGCACTCGAACACTGAAGCTTTCTTT
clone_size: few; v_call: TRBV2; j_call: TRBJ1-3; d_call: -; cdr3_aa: CASSEPGNTIYF; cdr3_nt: TGTGCCAGCAGTGAACCCGGCAACACCATATATTTT
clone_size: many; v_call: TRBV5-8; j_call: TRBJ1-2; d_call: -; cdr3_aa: CASSDRTDTNYGYTF; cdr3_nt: TGTGCCAGCAGCGATCGGACAGACACTAACTATGGCTACACCTTC
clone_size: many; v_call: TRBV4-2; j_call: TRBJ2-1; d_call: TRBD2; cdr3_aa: CASSQGIPSGGRANEQFF; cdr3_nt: TGTGCCAGCAGCCAAGGCATCCCCTCTGGGGGGAGGGCGAATGAGCAGTTCTTC
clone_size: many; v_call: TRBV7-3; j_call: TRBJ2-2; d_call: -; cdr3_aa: CASSLNGRVPGELFF; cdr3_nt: TGTGCCAGCAGCTTAAACGGCAGGGTCCCCGGGGAGCTGTTTTTT
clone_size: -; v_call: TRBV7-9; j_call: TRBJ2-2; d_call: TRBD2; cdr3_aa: CASRASLAGGTNTGELFF; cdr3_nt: TGTGCCAGCAGGGCAAGTCTAGCGGGAGGTACGAACACCGGGGAGCTGTTTTTT
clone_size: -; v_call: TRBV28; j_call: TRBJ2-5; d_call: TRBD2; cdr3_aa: CASRLASGSFSGETQYF; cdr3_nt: TGTGCCAGCAGGCTGGCTAGCGGGTCATTTTCGGGGGAGACCCAGTACTTC
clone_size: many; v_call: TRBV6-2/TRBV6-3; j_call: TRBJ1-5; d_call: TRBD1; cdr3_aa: CASTWDRVNQPQHF; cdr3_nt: TGTGCCAGCACCTGGGACAGAGTTAATCAGCCCCAGCATTTT
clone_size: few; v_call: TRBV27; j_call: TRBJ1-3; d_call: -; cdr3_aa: CASSLGWGNTIYF; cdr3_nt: TGTGCCAGCAGTTTAGGGTGGGGAAACACCATATATTTT
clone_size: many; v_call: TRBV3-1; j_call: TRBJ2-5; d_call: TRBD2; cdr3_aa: CASSRAGLATEYF; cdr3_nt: TGTGCCAGCAGCCGAGCGGGACTAGCGACCGAGTACTTC
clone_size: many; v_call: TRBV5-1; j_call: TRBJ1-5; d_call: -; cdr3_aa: CASSSIGNQPQHF; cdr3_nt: TGCGCCAGCAGCAGCATAGGCAATCAGCCCCAGCATTTT
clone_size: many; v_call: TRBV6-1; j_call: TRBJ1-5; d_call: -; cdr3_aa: CASGGSEPQHF; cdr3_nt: TGTGCCAGCGGGGGGTCCGAGCCCCAGCATTTT
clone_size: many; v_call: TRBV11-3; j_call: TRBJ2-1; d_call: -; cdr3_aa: CASSSLGPNNEQFF; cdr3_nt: TGTGCCAGCAGCTCCTTGGGGCCCAACAATGAGCAGTTCTTC
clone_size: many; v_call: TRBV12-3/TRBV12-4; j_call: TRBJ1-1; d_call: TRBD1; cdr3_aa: CASSHRDRGESEAFF; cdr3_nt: TGTGCCAGCAGCCACCGGGACAGGGGTGAGTCTGAAGCTTTCTTT